This T cell receptor (beta chain) was recovered during a study of blood T cell dynamics during melanoma immunotherapy. Study-wide results and limits: It remained unknown if the driving T cell clones were melanoma-specific.

Time point: week 3, after first cycle of checkpoint inhibitor. Samples come from before therapy and from week 3 after the first blockade cycle. No patient had earlier systemic cancer treatment, concurrent immunosuppressants, or another active cancer. A word on this clone: Antigen specificity is unknown.

Every bulk PBMC sample received the same 350 ng of DNA. TCRdb's copy holds only in-frame clones and misses some; the assay was immunoSEQ multiplex PCR. The sample has some 14,000 clones; approximately 90% are singletons. The V end lost 4 bases, the J end lost 3 bases, and 8 bases lay between the germline ends. The CDR3 is made up of 12 amino acids. Per germline, CDR1 SQVTM and CDR2 ANQGSEA. Sequencing used blood, obtained from a patient treated with checkpoint blockade. The chain combines TRBV29-1 with TRBJ2-3, with D perhaps TRBD1 (5 bases). The clonotype originates from a human donor with melanoma. CDR3 DNA: TGCAGCGTTGTTCAGGGAACAGATACGCAGTATTTT. It is translated as CSVVQGTDTQYF.